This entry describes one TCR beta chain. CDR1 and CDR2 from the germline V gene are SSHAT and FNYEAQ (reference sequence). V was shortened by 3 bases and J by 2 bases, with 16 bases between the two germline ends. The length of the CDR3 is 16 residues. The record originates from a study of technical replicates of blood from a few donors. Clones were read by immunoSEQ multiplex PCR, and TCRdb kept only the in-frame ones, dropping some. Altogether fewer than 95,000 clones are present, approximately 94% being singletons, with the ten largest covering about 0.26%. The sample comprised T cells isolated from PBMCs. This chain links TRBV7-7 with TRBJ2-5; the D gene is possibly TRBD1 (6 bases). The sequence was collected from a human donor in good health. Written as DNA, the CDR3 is TGTGCCAGCAGCTTGGGGGTGACCAGGGGTCAAGAGACCCAGTACTTC. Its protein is CASSLGVTRGQETQYF.